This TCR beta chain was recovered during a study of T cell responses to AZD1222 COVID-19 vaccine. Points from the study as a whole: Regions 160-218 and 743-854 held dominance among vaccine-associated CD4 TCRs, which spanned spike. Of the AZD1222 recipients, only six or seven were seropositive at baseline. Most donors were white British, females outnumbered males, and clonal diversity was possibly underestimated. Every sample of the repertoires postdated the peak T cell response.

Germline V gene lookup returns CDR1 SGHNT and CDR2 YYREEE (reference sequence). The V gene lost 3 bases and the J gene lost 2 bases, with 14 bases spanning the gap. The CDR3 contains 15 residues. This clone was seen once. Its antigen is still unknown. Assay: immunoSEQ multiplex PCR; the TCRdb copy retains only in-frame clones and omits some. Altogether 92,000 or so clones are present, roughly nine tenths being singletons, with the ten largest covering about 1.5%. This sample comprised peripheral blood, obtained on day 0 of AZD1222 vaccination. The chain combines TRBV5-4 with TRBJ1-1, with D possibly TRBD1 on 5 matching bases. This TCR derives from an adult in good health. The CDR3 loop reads CASSSRGAGNTEAFF. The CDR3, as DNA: TGTGCCAGCAGCTCGAGAGGGGCGGGAAACACTGAAGCTTTCTTT.